The 18 T cell receptor beta chains reported below all come from one sample, sequenced in a study of blood T cell repertoires in COVID-19. Clones were sequenced by immunoSEQ multiplex PCR, and TCRdb holds only the in-frame ones, with some missing. The table lists 200,000 to 250,000 clones, about 81% of them singletons. Source material: PBMCs or T cells enriched from blood (not recorded which). The source of these receptors is a man aged 35 to 55 who had recovered from COVID-19.

V usage is TRBV6-9 and J usage is TRBJ2-1; 10 positions agree with TRBD2. The V gene's germline CDR1 is MNHGY and CDR2 SVAAGI. With 2 bases clipped from V and 6 bases from J, the junction kept 1 base outside the gene matches. The CDR3 runs 14 residues. CDR3: CASSYGTSANEQFF. The CDR3 DNA reads as TGTGCCAGCAGTTATGGGACTAGCGCCAATGAGCAGTTCTTC.

The J gene is TRBJ1-1, the V gene TRBV5-5; the D is unclear. Looked up from germline, CDR1 is SGHKS and CDR2 is YYEKEE (reference sequence). This CDR3 has 13 residues. V lost 0 bases, J lost 4 bases, and 7 bases lay in between. The CDR3 DNA follows: TGTGCCAGCAGCTTGGGTAGCGGCACTGAAGCTTTCTTT. Its protein is CASSLGSGTEAFF.

V usage is TRBV27 and J usage is TRBJ2-5, with a possible D match to TRBD1 (6 bases). CDR3 length: 15 amino acids. Germline CDR1 MNHEY, CDR2 SMNVEV (reference sequence). The V and J ends lost 2 bases and 4 bases respectively, with 14 bases between them. CDR3 sequence: CASSLRQGNRETQYF. In DNA form, the CDR3 reads TGTGCCAGCAGTTTACGGCAGGGGAACAGAGAGACCCAGTACTTC.

This chain links TRBV6-2 or TRBV6-3 with TRBJ1-1, with D possibly TRBD1 on 5 matching bases. CDR3 length: 14 amino acids. Deletions cut 7 bases from V and 5 bases from J, with 17 bases between. The germline gives CDR1 MNHEY, CDR2 SVGEGT. In nucleotides, the CDR3 is TGTGCCAGCACCCCCGGGGCCCGGGAGACTGAAGCTTTCTTT. Translation: CASTPGARETEAFF.

This chain joins TRBV19 and TRBJ1-3; tentatively, D is TRBD1 (5 bases). In germline, CDR1 is LNHDA, CDR2 SQIVND (reference sequence). Deletions cut 9 bases from V and 3 bases from J, with 15 bases between. The CDR3 runs 14 residues. CDR3 in DNA: TGTGCCAGCGATACGGGGGACGATGGAAACACCATATATTTT. As protein: CASDTGDDGNTIYF.

V is TRBV5-1 and J is TRBJ2-1; 7 bases match TRBD2. V shed 2 bases, J shed 7 bases, and the junction held 6 bases outside the gene matches. The germline V gene encodes CDR1 SGHRS and CDR2 YFSETQ. The CDR3 runs 14 residues. The CDR3 sequence is CASSFRRESNEQFF. In DNA form, the CDR3 reads TGCGCCAGCAGCTTCAGGCGGGAGTCTAATGAGCAGTTCTTC. Full variable domain (outside the CDR3, taken from reference TRBV5-1 and TRBJ2-1): KAGVTQTPRYLIKTRGQQVTLSCSPISGHRSVSWYQQTPGQGLQFLFEYFSETQRNKGNFPGRFSGRQFSNSRSEMNVSTLELGDSALYLCASSFRRESNEQFFGPGTRLTVL.

The chain employs TRBV11-2 and TRBJ1-2; D perhaps matches TRBD1 (5 bases). The germline V gene encodes CDR1 SGHAT and CDR2 FQNNGV. The CDR3 is made up of 15 amino acids. Trimming shortened V by 5 bases and J by 4 bases, and 17 bases separated the two germline ends. The CDR3 loop is CASSPTGGGRYGYTF. CDR3 DNA: TGTGCCAGCAGCCCGACGGGGGGGGGTCGCTATGGCTACACCTTC.

The chain joins TRBV5-6 to TRBJ2-7; weak D call: TRBD2 (6 bases). V was cut by 2 bases and J by 3 bases, with 15 bases left in between. The CDR3 is 15 residues long. Germline V gives CDR1 SGHDT, CDR2 YYEEEE. The CDR3 reads CASSFGRGLLYEQYF. In DNA form, the CDR3 reads TGTGCCAGCAGCTTTGGGCGGGGCCTCCTCTACGAGCAGTACTTC.

This clone has only one observation. The chain has TRBV7-9 and TRBJ1-2; 10 bases are shared with TRBD1. The CDR3 loop spans 15 amino acids. CDR1 is SEHNR and CDR2 is FQNEAQ in the germline V gene (reference sequence). V was clipped by 5 bases and J by 6 bases; unmatched bases: 9. The CDR3 sequence is CASSPGDRGRNGYTF. CDR3 sequence (DNA): TGTGCCAGCAGCCCCGGGGACAGGGGAAGGAATGGCTACACCTTC.

This clone was observed a handful of times. V and J are TRBV4-1 and TRBJ1-1; 8 nucleotides align to TRBD1. Germline CDR1 and CDR2: MGHRA and YSYEKL. The junction had 5 bases not matched to a gene; V was cut back by 1 base and J by 4 bases. The CDR3 has 15 residues. CDR3: CASSQVPGGITEAFF. The CDR3, as DNA: TGCGCCAGCAGCCAAGTACCAGGGGGCATCACTGAAGCTTTCTTT.

The chain joins TRBV5-1 to TRBJ2-1; 12 bases are shared with TRBD2. CDR1 is SGHRS, CDR2 YFSETQ, per germline. The trim removed 5 bases at V and 10 bases at J, leaving 10 bases unmatched. This CDR3 region has 15 residues. The CDR3 coding sequence is TGCGCCAGCAGACTAGCGGGAGGTAACGTTGAGGAGCAGTTCTTC. This gives the protein CASRLAGGNVEEQFF. The full variable domain, rest sourced from reference TRBV5-1 and TRBJ2-1, is KAGVTQTPRYLIKTRGQQVTLSCSPISGHRSVSWYQQTPGQGLQFLFEYFSETQRNKGNFPGRFSGRQFSNSRSEMNVSTLELGDSALYLCASRLAGGNVEEQFFGPGTRLTVL.

The CDR3 is CASSEQGAGNTIYF. CDR3 in DNA: TGTGCCAGCAGCGAACAGGGGGCCGGAAACACCATATATTTT. J is TRBJ1-3 and V is TRBV2; 9 bases map to TRBD1. Trimming took 6 bases from V and 4 from J; bases not matched to a gene: 4. Germline values: CDR1 SNHLY, CDR2 FYNNEI. The CDR3 covers 14 residues.

The chain has TRBV5-4 and TRBJ2-1; TRBD2 agrees at 7 bases. With 0 bases clipped from V and 4 bases from J, the junction kept 4 bases outside the gene matches. Germline values: CDR1 SGHNT, CDR2 YYREEE (reference sequence). The CDR3 is 15 residues long. In nucleotides, the CDR3 is TGTGCCAGCAGCTTGGGGCGGGAGAGTTACAATGAGCAGTTCTTC. Translated: CASSLGRESYNEQFF.

This clone was counted a few times. The chain links TRBV9 to TRBJ2-2; TRBD2 matches 8 bases. Trimming at V came to 0 bases and at J to 7 bases, leaving 8 bases not matched to a gene. In germline, CDR1 is SGDLS, CDR2 YYNGEE. This CDR3 is built from 16 residues. CDR3 DNA sequence: TGTGCCAGCAGCGTAGTCGGGGGGGCCATCAACGGGGAGCTGTTTTTT. It encodes CASSVVGGAINGELFF.

The CDR3 region is CASSPNEARQETQYF. The CDR3 DNA reads as TGCGCCAGCAGCCCCAATGAGGCACGGCAAGAGACCCAGTACTTC. The rearrangement joins TRBV4-1 to TRBJ2-5; no clear D. Trimming stripped 4 bases from V and 2 bases from J, with 14 bases between. The germline V gene has CDR1 MGHRA and CDR2 YSYEKL. The CDR3 consists of 15 residues.

This sequence joins TRBV18 and TRBJ1-2; D not resolved. Trimming took off 3 bases at V and 2 bases at J, with 10 bases between the two ends. CDR1 and CDR2 from the germline V gene are KGHSH and LQKENI. This CDR3 has 14 amino acids. In DNA, the CDR3 is TGTGCCAGCTCACCCCAGGCTCGCAACTATGGCTACACCTTC. Translating gives CASSPQARNYGYTF.

The chain links TRBV6-5 to TRBJ1-2; D is undetermined. Germline CDR1 and CDR2: MNHEY and SVGAGI. The CDR3 is 16 amino acids. V lost 0 bases, J lost 2 bases, and 13 bases lay in between. CDR3 DNA: TGTGCCAGCAGTTACTCCGGGCGCGGGAAGAACTATGGCTACACCTTC. Amino acids: CASSYSGRGKNYGYTF.

The chain couples TRBV30 to TRBJ2-7; 9 nucleotides align to TRBD2. CDR1 and CDR2 from the germline V gene are GTSNPN and SVGIG (reference sequence). This CDR3 region has 12 residues. V trimming: 0 bases; J trimming: 6 bases; junction bases outside the gene matches: 0. CDR3 region: CAWSVLAGEQYF. DNA for the CDR3: TGTGCCTGGAGTGTACTAGCGGGCGAGCAGTACTTC.